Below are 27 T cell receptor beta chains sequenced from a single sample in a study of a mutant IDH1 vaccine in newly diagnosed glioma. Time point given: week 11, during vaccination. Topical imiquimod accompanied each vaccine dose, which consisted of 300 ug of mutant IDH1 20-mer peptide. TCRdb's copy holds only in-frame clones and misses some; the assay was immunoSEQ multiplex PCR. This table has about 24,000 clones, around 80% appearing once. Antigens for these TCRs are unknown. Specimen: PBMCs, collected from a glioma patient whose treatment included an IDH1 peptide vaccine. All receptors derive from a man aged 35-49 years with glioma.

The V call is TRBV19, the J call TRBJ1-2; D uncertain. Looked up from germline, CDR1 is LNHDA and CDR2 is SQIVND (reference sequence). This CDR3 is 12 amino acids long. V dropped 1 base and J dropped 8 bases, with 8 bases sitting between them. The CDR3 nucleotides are TGTGCCAGTAGTATAGCCAAAAGCGGCTACACCTTC. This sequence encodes CASSIAKSGYTF.

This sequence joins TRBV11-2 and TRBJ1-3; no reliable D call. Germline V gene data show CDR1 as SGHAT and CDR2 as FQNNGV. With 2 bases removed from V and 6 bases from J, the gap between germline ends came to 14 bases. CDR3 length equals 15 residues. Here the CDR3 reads CASSLSEGRPNTIYF. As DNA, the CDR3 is TGTGCCAGCAGCTTATCTGAGGGTCGCCCAAACACCATATATTTT.

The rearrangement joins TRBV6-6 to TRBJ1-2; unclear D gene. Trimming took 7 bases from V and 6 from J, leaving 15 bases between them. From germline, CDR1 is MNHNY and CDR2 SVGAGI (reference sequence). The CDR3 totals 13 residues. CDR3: CASTDGAWDGYTF. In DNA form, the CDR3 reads TGTGCCAGCACCGACGGCGCCTGGGATGGCTACACCTTC.

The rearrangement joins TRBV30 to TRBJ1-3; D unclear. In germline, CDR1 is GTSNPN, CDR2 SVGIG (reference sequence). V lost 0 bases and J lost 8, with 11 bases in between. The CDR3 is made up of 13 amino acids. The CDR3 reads CAWSVRVRDTIYF. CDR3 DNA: TGTGCCTGGAGTGTCCGGGTGAGGGACACCATATATTTT.

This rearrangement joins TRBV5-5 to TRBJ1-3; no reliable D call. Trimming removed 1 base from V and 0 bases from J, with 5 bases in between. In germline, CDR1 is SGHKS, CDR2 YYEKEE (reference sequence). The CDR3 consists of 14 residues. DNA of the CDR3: TGTGCCAGCAGCTTGTGGCCCTCTGGAAACACCATATATTTT. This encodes CASSLWPSGNTIYF. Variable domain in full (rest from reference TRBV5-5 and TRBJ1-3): DAGVTQSPTHLIKTRGQQVTLRCSPISGHKSVSWYQQVLGQGPQFIFQYYEKEERGRGNFPDRFSARQFPNYSSELNVNALLLGDSALYLCASSLWPSGNTIYFGEGSWLTVV.

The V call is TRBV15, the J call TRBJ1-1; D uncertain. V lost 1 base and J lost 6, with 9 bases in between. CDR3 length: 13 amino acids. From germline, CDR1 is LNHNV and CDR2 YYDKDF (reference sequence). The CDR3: CATSRGGRAEAFF. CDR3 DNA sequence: TGTGCCACCAGCAGAGGGGGTAGGGCTGAAGCTTTCTTT.

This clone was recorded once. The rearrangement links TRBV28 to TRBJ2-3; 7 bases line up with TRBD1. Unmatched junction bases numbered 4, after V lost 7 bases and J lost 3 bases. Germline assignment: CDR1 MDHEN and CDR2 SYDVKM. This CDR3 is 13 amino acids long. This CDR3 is CASIGGGTDTQYF. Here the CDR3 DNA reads TGTGCCAGCATAGGGGGCGGGACAGATACGCAGTATTTT.

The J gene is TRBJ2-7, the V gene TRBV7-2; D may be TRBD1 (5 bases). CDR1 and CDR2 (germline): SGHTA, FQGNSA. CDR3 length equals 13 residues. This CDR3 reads CASSFGQGYERYV. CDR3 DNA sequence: TGTGCCAGCAGCTTCGGACAAGGCTACGAGCGGTACGTC.

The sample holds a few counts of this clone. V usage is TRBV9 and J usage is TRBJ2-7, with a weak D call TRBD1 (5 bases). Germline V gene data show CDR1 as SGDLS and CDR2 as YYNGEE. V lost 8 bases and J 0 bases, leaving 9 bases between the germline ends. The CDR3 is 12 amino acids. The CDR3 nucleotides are TGTGCCAGTCAGGGAAGCTCCTACGAGCAGTACGTC. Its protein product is CASQGSSYEQYV.

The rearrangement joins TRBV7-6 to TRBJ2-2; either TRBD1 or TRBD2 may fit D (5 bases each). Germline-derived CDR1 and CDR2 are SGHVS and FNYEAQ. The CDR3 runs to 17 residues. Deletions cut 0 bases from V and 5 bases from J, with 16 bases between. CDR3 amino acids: CASSLAQGLRATGELFF. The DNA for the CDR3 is TGTGCCAGCAGCTTAGCTCAGGGCCTGAGGGCGACCGGGGAGCTGTTTTTT.

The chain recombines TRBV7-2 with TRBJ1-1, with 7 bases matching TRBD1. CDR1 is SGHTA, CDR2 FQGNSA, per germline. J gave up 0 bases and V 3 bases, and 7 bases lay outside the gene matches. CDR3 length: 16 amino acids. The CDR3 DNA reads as TGTGCCAGCAGCTTTCTCCCGACAGGGCTGAACACTGAAGCTTTCTTT. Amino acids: CASSFLPTGLNTEAFF.

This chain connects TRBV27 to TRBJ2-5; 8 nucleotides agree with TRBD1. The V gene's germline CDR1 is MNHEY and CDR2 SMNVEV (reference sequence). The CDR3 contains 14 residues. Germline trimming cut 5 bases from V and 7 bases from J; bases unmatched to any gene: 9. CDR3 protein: CASSLGTGSGTQYF. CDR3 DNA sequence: TGTGCCAGCAGTCTAGGGACAGGATCTGGGACCCAGTACTTC.

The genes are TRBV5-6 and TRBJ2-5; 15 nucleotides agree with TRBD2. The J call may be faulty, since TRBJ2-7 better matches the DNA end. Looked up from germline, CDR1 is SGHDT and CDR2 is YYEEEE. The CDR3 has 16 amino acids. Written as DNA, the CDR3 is TGTGCCAGCAGCCCCCGGACTAGCGGGAGGGCCTACGAGCAGTACTTC. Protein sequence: CASSPRTSGRAYEQYF.

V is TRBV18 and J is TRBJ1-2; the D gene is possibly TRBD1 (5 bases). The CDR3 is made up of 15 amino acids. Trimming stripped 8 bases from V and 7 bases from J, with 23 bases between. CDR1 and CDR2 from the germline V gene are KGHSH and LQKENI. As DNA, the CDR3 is TGTGCCAGCCAGGTCTGGACGGGGGGAGACAGTGGCTACACCTTC. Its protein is CASQVWTGGDSGYTF.

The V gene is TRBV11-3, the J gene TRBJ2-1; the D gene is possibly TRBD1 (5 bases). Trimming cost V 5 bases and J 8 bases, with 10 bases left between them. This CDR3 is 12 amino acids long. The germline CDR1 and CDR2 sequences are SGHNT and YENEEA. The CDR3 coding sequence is TGTGCCAGCAGCCCCCGCAGGGATGAGCAGTTCTTC. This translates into CASSPRRDEQFF.

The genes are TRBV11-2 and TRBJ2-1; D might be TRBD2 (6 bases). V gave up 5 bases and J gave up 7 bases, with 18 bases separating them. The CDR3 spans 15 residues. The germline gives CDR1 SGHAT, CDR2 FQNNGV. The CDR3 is CASSQLVGGRNEQFF. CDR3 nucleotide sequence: TGTGCCAGCAGCCAATTAGTGGGAGGCCGGAATGAGCAGTTCTTC.

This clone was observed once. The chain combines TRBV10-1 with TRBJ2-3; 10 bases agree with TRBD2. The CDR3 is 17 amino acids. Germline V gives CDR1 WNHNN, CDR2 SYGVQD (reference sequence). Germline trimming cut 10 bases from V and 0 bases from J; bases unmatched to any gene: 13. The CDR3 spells CAIGGSSGRISTDTQYF. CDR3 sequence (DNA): TGCGCCATTGGGGGTAGTAGCGGGAGGATAAGCACAGATACGCAGTATTTT.

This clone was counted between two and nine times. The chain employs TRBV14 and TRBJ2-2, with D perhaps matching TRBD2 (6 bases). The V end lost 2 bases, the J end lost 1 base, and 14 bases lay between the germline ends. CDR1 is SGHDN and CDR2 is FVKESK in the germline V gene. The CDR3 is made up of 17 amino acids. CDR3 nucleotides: TGTGCCAGCAGCCAATTCCCTACTAGCTGGAACACCGGGGAGCTGTTTTTT. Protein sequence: CASSQFPTSWNTGELFF.

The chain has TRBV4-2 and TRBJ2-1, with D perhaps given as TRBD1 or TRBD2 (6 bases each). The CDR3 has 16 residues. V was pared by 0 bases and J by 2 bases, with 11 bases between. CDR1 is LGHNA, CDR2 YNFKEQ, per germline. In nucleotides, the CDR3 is TGTGCCAGCAGCCAAGAAGGGGGGTCTCCCTACAATGAGCAGTTCTTC. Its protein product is CASSQEGGSPYNEQFF.

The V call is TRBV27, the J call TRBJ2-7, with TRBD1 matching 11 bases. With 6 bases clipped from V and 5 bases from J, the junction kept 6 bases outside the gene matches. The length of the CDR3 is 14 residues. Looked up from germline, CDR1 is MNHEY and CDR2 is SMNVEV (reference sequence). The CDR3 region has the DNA TGTGCCAGCAGATTAGGACAGGGGGCTAACGAGCAGTACTTC. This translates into CASRLGQGANEQYF.

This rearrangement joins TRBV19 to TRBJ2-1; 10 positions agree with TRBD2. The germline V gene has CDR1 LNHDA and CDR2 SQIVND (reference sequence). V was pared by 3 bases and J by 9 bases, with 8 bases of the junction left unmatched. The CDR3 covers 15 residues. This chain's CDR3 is CASSIGLAGVSEQFF. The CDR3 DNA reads TGTGCCAGTAGTATCGGCCTAGCGGGAGTTAGTGAGCAGTTCTTC.

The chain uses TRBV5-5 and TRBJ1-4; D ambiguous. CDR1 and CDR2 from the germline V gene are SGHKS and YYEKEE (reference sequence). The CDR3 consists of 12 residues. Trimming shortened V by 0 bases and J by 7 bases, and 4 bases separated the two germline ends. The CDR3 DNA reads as TGTGCCAGCAGCTTGGGGGTTGAAAAACTGTTTTTT. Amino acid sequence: CASSLGVEKLFF.

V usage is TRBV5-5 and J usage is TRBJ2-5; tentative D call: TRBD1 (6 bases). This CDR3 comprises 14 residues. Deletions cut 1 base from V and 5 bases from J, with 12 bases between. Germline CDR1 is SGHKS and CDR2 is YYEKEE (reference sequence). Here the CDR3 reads CASSLSQGSETQYF. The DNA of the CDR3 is TGTGCCAGCAGCTTGAGCCAGGGGAGCGAGACCCAGTACTTC.

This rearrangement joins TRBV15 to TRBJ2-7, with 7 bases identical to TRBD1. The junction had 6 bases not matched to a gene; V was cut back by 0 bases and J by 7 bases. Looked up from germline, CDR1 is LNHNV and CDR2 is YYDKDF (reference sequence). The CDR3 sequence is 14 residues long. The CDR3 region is CATSRDQGVGEQYV. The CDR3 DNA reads TGTGCCACCAGCAGAGATCAGGGGGTAGGAGAGCAGTACGTC.

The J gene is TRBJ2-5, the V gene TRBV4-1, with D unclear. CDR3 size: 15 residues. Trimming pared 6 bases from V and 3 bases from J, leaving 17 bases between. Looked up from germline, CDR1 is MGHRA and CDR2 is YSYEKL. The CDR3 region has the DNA TGCGCCAGCAGTCATCCCACTTTACGGGAAGAGACCCAGTACTTC. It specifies CASSHPTLREETQYF.

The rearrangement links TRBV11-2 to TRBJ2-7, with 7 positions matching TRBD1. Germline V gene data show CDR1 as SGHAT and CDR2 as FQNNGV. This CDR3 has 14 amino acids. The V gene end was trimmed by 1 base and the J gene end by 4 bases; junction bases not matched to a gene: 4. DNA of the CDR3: TGTGCCAGCAGCTTAGCGGACAGGCAATACGAGCAGTACGTC. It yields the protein CASSLADRQYEQYV.

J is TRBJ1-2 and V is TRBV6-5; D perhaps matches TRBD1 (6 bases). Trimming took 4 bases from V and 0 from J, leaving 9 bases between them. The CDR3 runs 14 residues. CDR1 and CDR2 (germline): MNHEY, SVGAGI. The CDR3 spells CASSWDKTNYGYTF. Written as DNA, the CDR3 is TGTGCCAGCAGTTGGGACAAGACTAACTATGGCTACACCTTC.